The sequence of this T cell receptor (beta chain) was determined in a study of T cells in Graves' hyperthyroidism and ophthalmopathy. Study results and caveats: In simple terms, a model built on 13 V-J features told ophthalmopathy apart from stable hyperthyroidism.

Diagnostic decisions used clinical symptoms, serum thyroxine and TRAb, thyroid ultrasound and orbital computed tomography. Comments on this clonotype: The antigen remains undetermined.

Researchers amplified the TCR beta CDR3 regions from RNA transcripts. When the TCR CDR3 underwent first-round RT-PCR, the HTBI primer set was used. TCRdb itself ran the multiplex PCR reads through MiXCR, one entry per CDR3 protein. The sample lists roughly 93,000 distinct CDR3 sequences, over 50% occurring once. Trimming removed 7 bases from V and 4 bases from J; junction bases left unmatched: 6. The CDR3 has 14 amino acids. The germline V gene encodes CDR1 SNHLY and CDR2 FYNNEI. Sequenced input: blood. This clonotype originated in a woman aged 40 to 49 with Graves' hyperthyroidism. The V gene is TRBV2, the J gene TRBJ2-5, with TRBD1 matching over 10 bases. The CDR3, as DNA: TGTGCCAGCACCCACGACAGGGGGCTAGAGACCCAGTACTTC. Translation: CASTHDRGLETQYF.